This T cell receptor (beta chain) appears in the sequencing data of a study of Graves' ophthalmopathy and Graves' hyperthyroidism. The overall study: Specimen type is peripheral blood, obtained at initial diagnosis before any treatment.

Hyperthyroidism counted as stable given no ophthalmopathy within 18 months of follow-up. There are many counts of this clonotype. Its antigen is unknown. Germline V CDR1 and CDR2: DFQATT, SNEGSKA (reference sequence). CDR3 size: 14 residues. The junction had 5 bases not matched to a gene; V was cut back by 1 base and J by 3 bases. Researchers took RNA transcripts and amplified TCR beta CDR3 regions from them. A first-round RT-PCR used HTBI primers, followed by a second-round multiplex PCR. One entry per CDR3 protein, called by TCRdb with MiXCR from the multiplex PCR reads. The sample gives hundreds of thousands of distinct CDR3 sequences, 22% of which show up once; roughly 6.9% is in the top ten. Study results and caveats: Detection in blood was also observed for most expanded thyroid clonotypes above 0.001 frequency.

This sequence originates from a woman aged 18-30 years with stable Graves' hyperthyroidism. Some clones in this sample may be carry-over from other donors' samples. The chain carries TRBV20-1 and TRBJ2-7; 8 bases are shared with TRBD2. The sample was peripheral blood. The CDR3 nucleotides read TGCAGTGCTAGAGTCCTAGCGGGTTACTACGAGCAGTACTTC. Protein sequence: CSARVLAGYYEQYF.